The 20 T cell receptor beta chains reported below all come from one sample, sequenced in a study of T cells after yellow fever vaccination. TCRdb fed the 5' RACE reads into MiXCR, producing one record per CDR3 protein. The sample yields around 600,000 distinct CDR3 sequences, 12% seen once. Sequences were derived from PBMCs, sampled on the day of the yellow fever booster vaccination. All receptors come from a young man who received the YFV17D yellow fever vaccine.

This clonotype has only a few counts. This rearrangement joins TRBV30 to TRBJ1-1; D is unclear. The CDR3 is 11 amino acids. Germline V CDR1 and CDR2: GTSNPN, SVGIG (reference sequence). V lost 0 bases, J lost 5 bases, and 4 bases lay in between. The CDR3 sequence is CAWSVGTEAFF. The CDR3 DNA reads as TGTGCCTGGAGTGTAGGGACTGAAGCTTTCTTT.

The V call is TRBV6-2 or TRBV6-3, the J call TRBJ2-5; TRBD2 aligns across 11 bases. With 6 bases clipped from V and 5 bases from J, the junction kept 2 bases outside the gene matches. The germline CDR1 and CDR2 sequences are MNHEY and SVGEGT. The CDR3 covers 13 residues. In DNA, the CDR3 is TGTGCCAGCAGATGGACTAGCGGGGAGACCCAGTACTTC. Translation: CASRWTSGETQYF.

This clonotype was counted only a few times. V usage is TRBV7-9 and J usage is TRBJ2-7, with TRBD2 identical over 11 bases. The germline gives CDR1 SEHNR, CDR2 FQNEAQ (reference sequence). Trimming removed 8 bases from V and 5 bases from J; junction bases left unmatched: 14. CDR3 length equals 16 residues. The CDR3 DNA reads as TGTGCCAGCTTAGCGGGGACTAGCGGATCCCGAGACGAGCAGTACTTC. This sequence encodes CASLAGTSGSRDEQYF.

In this sample, this clonotype turned up a few times. The rearrangement uses TRBV10-3 and TRBJ2-7; D is uncertain. Germline CDR1 and CDR2: ENHRY and SYGVKD. Trimming took 2 bases from V and 4 from J, leaving 6 bases between them. This CDR3 is 12 amino acids long. CDR3 region: CAISEREYEQYF. In DNA form, the CDR3 reads TGTGCCATCAGTGAGCGAGAGTACGAGCAGTACTTC.

The chain joins TRBV12-5 to TRBJ2-3; D gene uncertain. Deletions cut 3 bases from V and 5 bases from J, with 3 bases between. Looked up from germline, CDR1 is LGHNT and CDR2 is FRNRAP. The CDR3 loop spans 11 amino acids. The CDR3 bases are TGTGCTAGTGGTTTAGGAGATACGCAGTATTTT. Residues: CASGLGDTQYF.

This clonotype has only a few counts. The V and J genes are TRBV3-1 and TRBJ2-3; tentative D call: TRBD2 (5 bases). CDR1 LGHDT and CDR2 YNNKEL come from the germline V gene (reference sequence). CDR3 length: 15 residues. The ends were cut back, 1 base at V and 0 bases at J, with 8 bases in the middle. The CDR3 spells CASSQAWTSTDTQYF. In DNA form, the CDR3 reads TGTGCCAGCAGCCAAGCATGGACTAGCACAGATACGCAGTATTTT.

This clonotype has more than one count but fewer than ten. The genes are TRBV5-1 and TRBJ2-5; 11 bases line up with TRBD1. This CDR3 is built from 15 residues. Germline loops: CDR1 SGHRS, CDR2 YFSETQ. The J segment lost 1 base and the V segment lost 3 bases, leaving 2 bases of the junction unmatched. The CDR3 coding sequence is TGCGCCAGCAGCTGGGGGACAGGGGGCCAAGAGACCCAGTACTTC. As protein: CASSWGTGGQETQYF. The variable domain in full, completed from reference TRBV5-1 and TRBJ2-5, reads KAGVTQTPRYLIKTRGQQVTLSCSPISGHRSVSWYQQTPGQGLQFLFEYFSETQRNKGNFPGRFSGRQFSNSRSEMNVSTLELGDSALYLCASSWGTGGQETQYFGPGTRLLVL.

This clonotype appeared once. V usage is TRBV19 and J usage is TRBJ1-5; D not certain. The CDR3 is 14 amino acids. With 3 bases removed from V and 5 bases from J, the gap between germline ends came to 11 bases. From germline, CDR1 is LNHDA and CDR2 SQIVND (reference sequence). In nucleotides, the CDR3 is TGTGCCAGTAGTATTCGGCTTGGGGATCAGCCCCAGCATTTT. Translating it yields CASSIRLGDQPQHF.

This chain connects TRBV2 to TRBJ2-3, with D uncertain. This CDR3 region has 18 residues. The germline V gene encodes CDR1 SNHLY and CDR2 FYNNEI. Between the trimmed V and J ends, which lost 6 bases and 1 base, there was a span of 23 bases. The CDR3 DNA reads as TGTGCCAGCAGGGGGAACGTCCCGGCCACCACTGGCACAGATACGCAGTATTTT. Protein product: CASRGNVPATTGTDTQYF. Drawing the rest from reference TRBV2 and TRBJ2-3, the complete variable domain is EPEVTQTPSHQVTQMGQEVILRCVPISNHLYFYWYRQILGQKVEFLVSFYNNEISEKSEIFDDQFSVERPDGSNFTLKIRSTKLEDSAMYFCASRGNVPATTGTDTQYFGPGTRLTVL.

This sequence joins TRBV20-1 and TRBJ2-1; 11 bases fit TRBD2. V was pared by 6 bases and J by 6 bases, with 7 bases of the junction left unmatched. The CDR3 loop spans 14 amino acids. Germline V CDR1 and CDR2: DFQATT, SNEGSKA (reference sequence). The CDR3 nucleotides read TGCAGTGCGGAACTAGCGGGAGTTTTCAATGAGCAGTTCTTC. As protein: CSAELAGVFNEQFF.

V and J are TRBV20-1 and TRBJ2-1; D gene uncertain. CDR3 length: 16 amino acids. Between the trimmed V and J ends, which lost 0 bases and 0 bases, there was a span of 12 bases. The germline V gene encodes CDR1 DFQATT and CDR2 SNEGSKA (reference sequence). CDR3 region: CSARDPARSSYNEQFF. As DNA, the CDR3 is TGCAGTGCTAGAGATCCAGCCCGGAGCTCCTACAATGAGCAGTTCTTC.

The chain recombines TRBV2 with TRBJ2-2; D possibly corresponds to TRBD2 (5 bases). Trimming pared 4 bases from V and 6 bases from J, leaving 9 bases between. Per the germline V gene, CDR1 is SNHLY and CDR2 is FYNNEI. This CDR3 comprises 13 residues. The CDR3 region is CASSVIGAGELFF. The CDR3 DNA sequence: TGTGCCAGCAGTGTAATCGGGGCCGGGGAGCTGTTTTTT.

This clonotype was seen a handful of times. CDR3 in amino acids: CASSLVGTDEQYF. As DNA, the CDR3 is TGCGCCAGCAGCTTGGTAGGGACAGACGAGCAGTACTTC. The rearrangement joins TRBV5-1 to TRBJ2-7; 7 nucleotides agree with TRBD1. The CDR3 contains 13 residues. Looked up from germline, CDR1 is SGHRS and CDR2 is YFSETQ. The trim removed 0 bases at V and 5 bases at J, leaving 2 bases unmatched.

The genes are TRBV7-8 and TRBJ2-7; D is possibly TRBD1 (7 bases). Germline V lookup: CDR1 SGHVS, CDR2 FQNEAQ. CDR3 size: 15 residues. With 3 bases removed from V and 0 bases from J, the gap between germline ends came to 12 bases. The CDR3 reads CASSLRDSDSYEQYF. DNA of the CDR3: TGTGCCAGCAGCTTGCGGGACAGCGACTCCTACGAGCAGTACTTC.

The chain has TRBV29-1 and TRBJ1-1; the D is unclear. The CDR3 consists of 13 residues. V was trimmed by 4 bases and J by 3 bases, leaving 12 bases between them. From germline, CDR1 is SQVTM and CDR2 ANQGSEA. The CDR3 DNA follows: TGCAGCGTTGGGGTCAGAATGGACACTGAAGCTTTCTTT. Amino acids: CSVGVRMDTEAFF.

This sequence joins TRBV20-1 and TRBJ2-3; 9 bases align to TRBD2. The length of the CDR3 is 15 residues. V was pared by 1 base and J by 6 bases, with 8 bases of the junction left unmatched. Germline CDR1 DFQATT, CDR2 SNEGSKA (reference sequence). The DNA of the CDR3 is TGCAGTGCTAGAGTAGCTAGCGGGACAGTCGATACGCAGTATTTT. It translates to CSARVASGTVDTQYF.

This chain uses TRBV18 with TRBJ2-6; D unclear. The CDR3 is 15 amino acids. V was pared by 0 bases and J by 4 bases, with 7 bases between. The germline V gene encodes CDR1 KGHSH and CDR2 LQKENI. In DNA form, the CDR3 reads TGTGCCAGCTCACCACCGATGACGGGGGCCAACGTCCTGACTTTC. It encodes CASSPPMTGANVLTF.

The chain carries TRBV9 and TRBJ2-3; maybe TRBD1 (6 bases). CDR1 is SGDLS and CDR2 is YYNGEE in the germline V gene. The CDR3 is 19 amino acids. The V gene lost 4 bases and the J gene lost 4 bases, with 28 bases spanning the gap. This chain's CDR3 is CASSSSLSTGMSLPDTQYF. The CDR3 DNA is TGTGCCAGCAGCTCTTCCCTCAGCACAGGGATGAGTTTGCCAGATACGCAGTATTTT. The full variable domain, completed using reference TRBV9 and TRBJ2-3, is DSGVTQTPKHLITATGQRVTLRCSPRSGDLSVYWYQQSLDQGLQFLIQYYNGEERAKGNILERFSAQQFPDLHSELNLSSLELGDSALYFCASSSSLSTGMSLPDTQYFGPGTRLTVL.

This chain connects TRBV15 to TRBJ2-7; TRBD1 matches 7 bases. From germline, CDR1 is LNHNV and CDR2 YYDKDF (reference sequence). This CDR3 region has 14 residues. Trimming at V came to 0 bases and at J to 6 bases, leaving 5 bases not matched to a gene. Written as DNA, the CDR3 is TGTGCCACCAGCAGAGATGGGGCAGGGGGCGAGCAGTACTTC. It is translated as CATSRDGAGGEQYF.

The chain is built from TRBV20-1 and TRBJ2-2; TRBD2 aligns across 9 bases. V lost 5 bases, J lost 7 bases, and 8 bases stayed unmatched. Germline V lookup: CDR1 DFQATT, CDR2 SNEGSKA (reference sequence). The CDR3 extends over 14 amino acids. The CDR3 region has the DNA TGCAGTGCTTACCTAGCGGGATGGGACGGGGAGCTGTTTTTT. Its protein is CSAYLAGWDGELFF.